Following are 14 T cell receptor beta chains from one sample sequenced in a study of blood T cell repertoires in COVID-19. Sequenced by immunoSEQ multiplex PCR; TCRdb stores in-frame clones only, minus some. The repertoire includes over 100,000 clones, about 78% of them detected once, and approximately 4.3% sits in the top ten. The source material was peripheral blood. These TCRs come from a human donor in a cohort sampled during active or convalescent COVID-19.

CDR3 residues: CASSGRDIYNSGANVLTF. In DNA form, the CDR3 reads TGTGCCAGCAGTGGCCGGGACATATATAACTCTGGGGCCAACGTCCTGACTTTC. This chain uses TRBV27 with TRBJ2-6, with a possible D match to TRBD1 (6 bases). The germline V gene encodes CDR1 MNHEY and CDR2 SMNVEV (reference sequence). Trimming took off 5 bases at V and 0 bases at J, with 17 bases between the two ends. The CDR3 spans 18 residues.

The chain joins TRBV6-5 to TRBJ2-6; D uncertain. Germline-derived CDR1 and CDR2 are MNHEY and SVGAGI. V was clipped by 0 bases and J by 7 bases, with 7 bases between them. The CDR3 extends over 14 amino acids. The CDR3 bases are TGTGCCAGCAGTTACTCGTTTAGTGCCAACGTCCTGACTTTC. It codes for CASSYSFSANVLTF.

This clone was seen only once. The chain is built from TRBV7-8 and TRBJ1-4; D unresolved. The germline gives CDR1 SGHVS, CDR2 FQNEAQ. The V end lost 2 bases, the J end lost 5 bases, and 12 bases lay between the germline ends. The CDR3 is made up of 15 amino acids. The CDR3 bases are TGTGCCAGCAGCTTATACGGGGTCCCAAATGAAAAACTGTTTTTT. Its translation is CASSLYGVPNEKLFF. Complete variable domain (other parts from reference TRBV7-8 and TRBJ1-4): GAGVSQSPRYKVAKRGQDVALRCDPISGHVSLFWYQQALGQGPEFLTYFQNEAQLDKSGLPSDRFFAERPEGSVSTLKIQRTQQEDSAVYLCASSLYGVPNEKLFFGSGTQLSVL.

This chain connects TRBV3-1 (or the pseudogene TRBV3-2) to TRBJ2-2; TRBD2 agrees at 10 bases. CDR1 and CDR2 (germline): LGHDT, YNNKEL (reference sequence). The CDR3 is made up of 16 amino acids. V gave up 7 bases and J gave up 5 bases; unmatched junction bases: 10. The CDR3 nucleotides are TGTGCCAGCACCAAAACACTGACTAGCGGGACCGGGGAGCTGTTTTTT. As protein: CASTKTLTSGTGELFF.

The V gene is TRBV5-4, the J gene TRBJ2-4; 9 bases align to TRBD1. The CDR3 totals 16 residues. Trimming cost V 3 bases and J 4 bases; bases outside gene matches: 8. Germline V gene data show CDR1 as SGHNT and CDR2 as YYREEE (reference sequence). CDR3 loop: CASSSIPGQGKNIQYF. DNA of the CDR3: TGTGCCAGCAGCTCGATTCCGGGACAGGGAAAAAACATTCAGTACTTC.

The chain is built from TRBV4-3 and TRBJ2-1; TRBD2 is a possible D gene (6 bases). Germline assignment: CDR1 LGHNA and CDR2 YSLEER. CDR3 length: 11 residues. V was clipped by 4 bases and J by 9 bases, with 7 bases between them. This CDR3 is CASSRGVEQFF. For the CDR3, the DNA is TGCGCCAGCAGCCGGGGGGTTGAGCAGTTCTTC.

This chain joins TRBV5-1 and TRBJ2-7; tentatively, D is TRBD2 (6 bases). V lost 5 bases, J lost 2 bases, and 17 bases lay in between. The CDR3 runs to 15 residues. Germline assignment: CDR1 SGHRS and CDR2 YFSETQ. Here the CDR3 DNA reads TGCGCCAGCAGAGGAGGGAGAGGGCCCCCCTACGAGCAGTACTTC. Protein product: CASRGGRGPPYEQYF. The full variable domain, rest sourced from reference TRBV5-1 and TRBJ2-7, is KAGVTQTPRYLIKTRGQQVTLSCSPISGHRSVSWYQQTPGQGLQFLFEYFSETQRNKGNFPGRFSGRQFSNSRSEMNVSTLELGDSALYLCASRGGRGPPYEQYFGPGTRLTVT.

V and J are TRBV21-1 and TRBJ2-4; the D call of TRBD1 is as the table states it, not checked on the DNA. TRBV21-1 is a pseudogene. CDR3 length: 16 residues. The DNA of the CDR3 is TGTGCCAGCAGCGCCGACATGGACAGGGGGAAAAACATTCAGTACTTC. Translation gives CASSADMDRGKNIQYF.

Only a few counts were recorded for this clone. The genes are TRBV9 and TRBJ2-3; no definite D call. Trimming removed 1 base at V and 0 bases at J, with 6 bases between. In germline, CDR1 is SGDLS, CDR2 YYNGEE. The CDR3 is 14 amino acids. The CDR3 nucleotides read TGTGCCAGCAGCGTAACTACTAGCACAGATACGCAGTATTTT. Residues: CASSVTTSTDTQYF.

V gene TRBV6-2 or TRBV6-3 combines with J gene TRBJ1-2; D is ambiguous. V shed 6 bases and J shed 2 bases, with 13 bases lying between them. The CDR3 contains 14 residues. Per germline, CDR1 MNHEY and CDR2 SVGEGT. CDR3 amino acids: CASSRNGLNYGYTF. In nucleotides, the CDR3 is TGTGCCAGCAGCCGGAATGGACTGAACTATGGCTACACCTTC.

This clone was seen once. This sequence joins TRBV19 and TRBJ1-1, with D maybe TRBD1 (5 bases). Germline V gene lookup returns CDR1 LNHDA and CDR2 SQIVND (reference sequence). This CDR3 spans 14 amino acids. Trimming took 2 bases from V and 4 from J, leaving 11 bases between them. The CDR3 DNA is TGTGCCAGTAGTATATATGGGGCGAGCACTGAAGCTTTCTTT. Protein sequence: CASSIYGASTEAFF. The variable domain in full, with the rest retrieved from reference TRBV19 and TRBJ1-1, is DGGITQSPKYLFRKEGQNVTLSCEQNLNHDAMYWYRQDPGQGLRLIYYSQIVNDFQKGDIAEGYSVSREKKESFPLTVTSAQKNPTAFYLCASSIYGASTEAFFGQGTRLTVV.

The CDR3: CAISNRGQNGELFF. CDR3 sequence (DNA): TGTGCCATCAGTAATAGGGGTCAGAACGGGGAGCTGTTTTTT. The chain recombines TRBV10-3 with TRBJ2-2; TRBD1 is a possible D gene (5 bases). The CDR3 spans 14 residues. Germline CDR1 reads ENHRY; CDR2 reads SYGVKD. V lost 5 bases, J lost 7 bases, and 14 bases lay in between.

The chain carries TRBV12-3 or TRBV12-4 and TRBJ1-1; 7 nucleotides match TRBD1. The CDR3 extends over 13 amino acids. The V segment lost 5 bases and the J segment 3 bases; nucleotides outside the gene matches: 3. The DNA for the CDR3 is TGTGCCAGCAGTGGACAGGAATACACTGAAGCTTTCTTT. This gives the protein CASSGQEYTEAFF.

The V and J genes are TRBV7-8 and TRBJ2-7, with 7 bases lining up with TRBD1. The CDR3 has 14 residues. Germline trimming cut 2 bases from V and 4 bases from J; bases unmatched to any gene: 5. The germline V gene encodes CDR1 SGHVS and CDR2 FQNEAQ. The CDR3 loop is CASSLTGAGYEQYF. The CDR3, as DNA: TGTGCCAGCAGCTTAACAGGGGCAGGTTACGAGCAGTACTTC.